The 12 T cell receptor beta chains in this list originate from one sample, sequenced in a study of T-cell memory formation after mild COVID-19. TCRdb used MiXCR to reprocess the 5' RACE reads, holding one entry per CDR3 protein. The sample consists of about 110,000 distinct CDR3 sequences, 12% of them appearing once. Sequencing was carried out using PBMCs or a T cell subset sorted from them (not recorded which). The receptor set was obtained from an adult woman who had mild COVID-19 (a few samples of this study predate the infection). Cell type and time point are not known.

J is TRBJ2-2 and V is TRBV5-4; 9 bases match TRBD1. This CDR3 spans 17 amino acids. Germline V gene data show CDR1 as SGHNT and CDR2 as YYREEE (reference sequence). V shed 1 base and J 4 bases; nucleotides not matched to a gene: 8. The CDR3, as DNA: TGTGCCAGCAGCTTGCCGGGACAGGGCCGGGCCACCGGGGAGCTGTTTTTT. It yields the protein CASSLPGQGRATGELFF.

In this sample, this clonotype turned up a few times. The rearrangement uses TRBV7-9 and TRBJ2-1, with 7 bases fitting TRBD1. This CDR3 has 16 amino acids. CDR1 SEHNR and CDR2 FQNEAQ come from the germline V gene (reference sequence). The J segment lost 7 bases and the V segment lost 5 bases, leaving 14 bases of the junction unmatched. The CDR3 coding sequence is TGTGCCAGCAGCAACACTTACAGGGGATCGGGGAATGAGCAGTTCTTC. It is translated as CASSNTYRGSGNEQFF.

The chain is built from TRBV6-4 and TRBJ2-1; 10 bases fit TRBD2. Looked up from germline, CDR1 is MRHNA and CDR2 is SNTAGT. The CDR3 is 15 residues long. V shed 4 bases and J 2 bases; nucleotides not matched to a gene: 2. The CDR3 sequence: CASSGTSGTYNEQFF. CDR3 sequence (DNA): TGTGCCAGCAGTGGGACTAGCGGAACCTACAATGAGCAGTTCTTC.

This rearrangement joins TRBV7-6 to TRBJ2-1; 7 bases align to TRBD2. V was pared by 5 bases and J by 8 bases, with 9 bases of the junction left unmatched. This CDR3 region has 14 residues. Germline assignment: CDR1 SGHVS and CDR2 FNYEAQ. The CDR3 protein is CASSPRGSSHEQFF. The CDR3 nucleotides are TGTGCCAGCAGCCCCCGCGGGAGCAGCCATGAGCAGTTCTTC.

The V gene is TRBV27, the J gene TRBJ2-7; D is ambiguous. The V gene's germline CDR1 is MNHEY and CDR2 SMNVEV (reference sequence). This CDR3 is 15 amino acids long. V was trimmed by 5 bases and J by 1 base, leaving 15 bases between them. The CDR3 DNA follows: TGTGCCAGCAGTCCCAGCCAAGATACTTCCTACGAGCAGTACTTC. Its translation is CASSPSQDTSYEQYF.

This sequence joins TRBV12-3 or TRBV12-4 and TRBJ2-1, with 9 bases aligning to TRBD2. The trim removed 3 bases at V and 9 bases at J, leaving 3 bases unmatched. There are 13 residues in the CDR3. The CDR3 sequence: CASSLASGAEQFF. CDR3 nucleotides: TGTGCCAGCAGTTTGGCTAGCGGGGCTGAGCAGTTCTTC.

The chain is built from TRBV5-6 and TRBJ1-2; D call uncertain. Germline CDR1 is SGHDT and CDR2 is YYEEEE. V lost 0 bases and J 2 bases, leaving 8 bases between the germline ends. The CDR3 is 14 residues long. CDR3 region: CASSLEEANYGYTF. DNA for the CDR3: TGTGCCAGCAGCTTGGAAGAGGCAAACTATGGCTACACCTTC.

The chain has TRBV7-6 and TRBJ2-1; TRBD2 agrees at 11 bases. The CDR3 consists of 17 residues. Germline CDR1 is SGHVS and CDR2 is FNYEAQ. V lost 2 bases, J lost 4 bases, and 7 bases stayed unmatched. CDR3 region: CASSLPQGLAGYNEQFF. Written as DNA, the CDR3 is TGTGCCAGCAGCTTACCCCAAGGACTAGCGGGTTACAATGAGCAGTTCTTC.

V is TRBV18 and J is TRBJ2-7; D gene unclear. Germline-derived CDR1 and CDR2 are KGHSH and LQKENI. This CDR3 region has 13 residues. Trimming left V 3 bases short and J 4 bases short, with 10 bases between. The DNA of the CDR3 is TGTGCCAGCTCACCGGGTGTGGGGTACGAGCAGTACTTC. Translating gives CASSPGVGYEQYF.

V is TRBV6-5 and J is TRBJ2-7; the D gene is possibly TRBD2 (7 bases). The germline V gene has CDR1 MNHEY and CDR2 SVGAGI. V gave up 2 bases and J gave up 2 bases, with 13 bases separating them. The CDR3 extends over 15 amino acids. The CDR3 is CASSYRTGGAYEQYV. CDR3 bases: TGTGCCAGCAGTTACCGGACGGGGGGCGCCTACGAGCAGTACGTC.

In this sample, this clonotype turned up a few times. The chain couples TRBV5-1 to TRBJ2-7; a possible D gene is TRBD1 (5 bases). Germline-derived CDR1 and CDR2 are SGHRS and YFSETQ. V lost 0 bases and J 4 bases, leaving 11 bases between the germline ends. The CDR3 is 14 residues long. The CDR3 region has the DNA TGCGCCAGCAGCTTGGTCTCGACAGCGTACGAGCAGTACTTC. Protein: CASSLVSTAYEQYF.

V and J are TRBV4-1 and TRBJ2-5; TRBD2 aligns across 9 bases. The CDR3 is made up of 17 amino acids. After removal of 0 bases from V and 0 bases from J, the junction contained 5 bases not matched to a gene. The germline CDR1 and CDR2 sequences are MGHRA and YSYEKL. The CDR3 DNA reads TGCGCCAGCAGCCAAGATTTCGCGGGGGGGTACCAAGAGACCCAGTACTTC. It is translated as CASSQDFAGGYQETQYF.